This T cell receptor beta chain was observed in a study of blood T cell repertoires in COVID-19. Study-level information: The United States, Italy and Spain were the sources of the acute and convalescent COVID-19 samples. PBMCs, B-cell-depleted T cells, or T cells were the source of the cDNA or gDNA that made up the material.

Under the authors' procedure: Researchers report that nucleated cell counts were estimated from reference gene primer amplification. Using immunoSEQ multiplex PCR, the repertoire was profiled, and TCRdb retains in-frame clones only, with some absent. That table supplies the V and J calls and clone size; D and trimming were determined from the DNA. The repertoire holds more than 110,000 clones, with roughly 85% as singletons. V shed 3 bases and J 2 bases; nucleotides not matched to a gene: 6. Per germline, CDR1 SGHNT and CDR2 YENEEA. The CDR3 is 17 amino acids. This clonotype was sampled from a man aged 45-65 years with acute or convalescent COVID-19. V is TRBV11-3 and J is TRBJ2-1; 11 bases are a match to TRBD2. Sequencing was done on a sample of peripheral blood. In DNA, the CDR3 is TGTGCCAGCAGCTTTACGACTAGCGGGGTACCCTACAATGAGCAGTTCTTC. Translating it yields CASSFTTSGVPYNEQFF.